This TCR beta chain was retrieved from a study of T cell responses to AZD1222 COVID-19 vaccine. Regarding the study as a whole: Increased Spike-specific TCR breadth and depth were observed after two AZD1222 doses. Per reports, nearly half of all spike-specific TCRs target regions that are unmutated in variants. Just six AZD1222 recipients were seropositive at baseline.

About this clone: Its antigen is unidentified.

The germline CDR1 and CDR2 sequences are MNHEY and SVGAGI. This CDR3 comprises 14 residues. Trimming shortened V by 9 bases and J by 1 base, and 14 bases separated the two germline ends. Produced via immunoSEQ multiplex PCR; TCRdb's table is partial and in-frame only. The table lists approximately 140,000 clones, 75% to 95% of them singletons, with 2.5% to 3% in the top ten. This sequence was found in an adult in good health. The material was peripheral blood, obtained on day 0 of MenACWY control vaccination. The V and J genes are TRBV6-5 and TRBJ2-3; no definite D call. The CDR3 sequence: CASRAREGTDTQYF. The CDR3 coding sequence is TGTGCCAGTCGGGCTAGGGAAGGCACAGATACGCAGTATTTT.